The entry below describes one TCR beta chain. The source of the sample is a study of blood T cell repertoires in COVID-19. Study-level background: Whether acute or convalescent, the COVID-19 samples came from the United States, Italy and Spain.

The CDR3 is 17 residues long. V lost 6 bases to trimming and J lost 2 bases, with 22 bases between them. Germline loops: CDR1 KGHSH, CDR2 LQKENI. Repertoires were generated with immunoSEQ multiplex PCR, while TCRdb's copy carries only in-frame clones and drops some. The sample shows roughly 85,000 clones, approximately 90% of them seen only once. The clonotype comes from a man aged 50-59 years with active or convalescent COVID-19. The sample taken for sequencing was peripheral blood. This rearrangement joins TRBV18 to TRBJ2-5; D may be TRBD2 (6 bases). DNA for the CDR3: TGTGCCAGCTCTCAGCTCCCGGGCGGGGCCAAGCAAGAGACCCAGTACTTC. This gives the protein CASSQLPGGAKQETQYF.